This entry concerns a single TCR beta chain. What it recognizes is unknown. Trimming shortened V by 0 bases and J by 3 bases, and 12 bases separated the two germline ends. Germline assignment: CDR1 GTSNPN and CDR2 SVGIG (reference sequence). The CDR3 is 15 amino acids. The authors reverse transcribed all of the isolated RNA, so sequencing captured expressed TCRB transcripts. Some clones are missing from TCRdb's copy, which holds only in-frame ones; the method was immunoSEQ multiplex PCR. The sample records 550,000 to 850,000 clones, around an eighth being singletons. The data derive from a study of beta chain features in type 1 diabetes. Across the whole study: Cell yields, gender and age were comparable in patients and healthy donors.

General study findings and limits: Insertions at VDJ junctions were less frequent in type 1 diabetes patients. These patients also deleted more nucleotides at the same junctions. Across all four CD4+ subsets, people with type 1 diabetes showed modestly shorter TCRB CDR3s.

This clonotype was obtained from a young man with type 1 diabetes. The rearrangement links TRBV30 to TRBJ1-5, with D unclear. The specimen was naive CD4+ T cells from blood. In DNA form, the CDR3 reads TGTGCCTGGAGTGTTTCCGGGTCCCTCAATCAGCCCCAGCATTTT. This sequence encodes CAWSVSGSLNQPQHF.